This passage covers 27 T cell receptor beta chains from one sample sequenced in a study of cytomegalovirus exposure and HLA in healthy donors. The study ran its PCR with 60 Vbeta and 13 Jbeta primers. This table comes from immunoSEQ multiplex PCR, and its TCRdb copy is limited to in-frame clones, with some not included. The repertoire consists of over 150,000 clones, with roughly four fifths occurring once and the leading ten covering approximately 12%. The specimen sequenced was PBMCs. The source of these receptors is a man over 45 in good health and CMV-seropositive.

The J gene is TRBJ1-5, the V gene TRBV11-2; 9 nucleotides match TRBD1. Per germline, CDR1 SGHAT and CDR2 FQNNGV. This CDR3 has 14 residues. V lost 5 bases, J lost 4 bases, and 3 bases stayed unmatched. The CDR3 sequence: CASSQGTGNQPQHF. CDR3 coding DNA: TGTGCCAGCAGCCAAGGGACAGGGAATCAGCCCCAGCATTTT.

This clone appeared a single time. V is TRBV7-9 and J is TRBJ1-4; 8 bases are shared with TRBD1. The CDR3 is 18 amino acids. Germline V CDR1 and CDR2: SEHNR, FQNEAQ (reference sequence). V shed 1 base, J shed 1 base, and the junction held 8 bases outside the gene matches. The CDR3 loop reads CASSLERQGAGTNEKLFF. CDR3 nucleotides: TGTGCCAGCAGCTTAGAGAGGCAGGGGGCTGGAACTAATGAAAAACTGTTTTTT.

The CDR3 region has the DNA TGTGCCAGCAGCTCTACAGACCTGCCCCAGCATTTT. Translation: CASSSTDLPQHF. The rearrangement links TRBV7-9 to TRBJ1-5, with D uncertain. Trimming stripped 4 bases from V and 9 bases from J, with 10 bases between. Looked up from germline, CDR1 is SEHNR and CDR2 is FQNEAQ (reference sequence). The CDR3 is made up of 12 amino acids.

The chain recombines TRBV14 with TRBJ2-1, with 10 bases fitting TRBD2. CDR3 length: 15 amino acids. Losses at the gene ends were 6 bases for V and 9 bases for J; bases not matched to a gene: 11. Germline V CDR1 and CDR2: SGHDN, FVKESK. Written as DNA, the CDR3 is TGTGCCAGCAGTCATCTAGCGGGAGCATCTGGTGAGCAGTTCTTC. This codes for CASSHLAGASGEQFF. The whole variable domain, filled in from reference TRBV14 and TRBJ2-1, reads EAGVTQFPSHSVIEKGQTVTLRCDPISGHDNLYWYRRVMGKEIKFLLHFVKESKQDESGMPNNRFLAERTGGTYSTLKVQPAELEDSGVYFCASSHLAGASGEQFFGPGTRLTVL.

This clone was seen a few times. The CDR3, as DNA: TGTGCCAGCAGCAATAGCGGGAGTCGGCTCGATGAGCAGTTCTTC. Translating gives CASSNSGSRLDEQFF. The chain has TRBV7-2 and TRBJ2-1; the match to TRBD2 covers 9 bases. Germline V lookup: CDR1 SGHTA, CDR2 FQGNSA. The CDR3 is made up of 15 amino acids. J lost 8 bases, V lost 5 bases, and 10 bases had no gene match.

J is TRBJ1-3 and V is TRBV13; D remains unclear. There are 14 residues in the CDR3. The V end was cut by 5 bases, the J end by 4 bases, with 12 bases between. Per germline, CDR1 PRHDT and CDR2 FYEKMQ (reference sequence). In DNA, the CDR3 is TGTGCCAGCAGCCCCGGGATGGGGGGAAACACCATATATTTT. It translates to CASSPGMGGNTIYF. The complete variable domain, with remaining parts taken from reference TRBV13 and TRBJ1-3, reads AAGVIQSPRHLIKEKRETATLKCYPIPRHDTVYWYQQGPGQDPQFLISFYEKMQSDKGSIPDRFSAQQFSDYHSELNMSSLELGDSALYFCASSPGMGGNTIYFGEGSWLTVV.

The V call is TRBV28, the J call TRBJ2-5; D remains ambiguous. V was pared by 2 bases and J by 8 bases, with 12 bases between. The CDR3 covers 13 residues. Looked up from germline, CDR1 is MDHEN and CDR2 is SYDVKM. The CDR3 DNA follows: TGTGCCAGCAGTTTAGGGCTGTCCCGCACCCAGTACTTC. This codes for CASSLGLSRTQYF.

The CDR3 region has the DNA TGTGCCAGCAGCTTGGACAGGGGGGGTGGAAACACCATATATTTT. This codes for CASSLDRGGGNTIYF. The V call is TRBV7-2, the J call TRBJ1-3; the match to TRBD1 covers 10 bases. J lost 3 bases, V lost 3 bases, and 2 bases had no gene match. CDR1 and CDR2 (germline): SGHTA, FQGNSA. The CDR3 sequence is 15 residues long.

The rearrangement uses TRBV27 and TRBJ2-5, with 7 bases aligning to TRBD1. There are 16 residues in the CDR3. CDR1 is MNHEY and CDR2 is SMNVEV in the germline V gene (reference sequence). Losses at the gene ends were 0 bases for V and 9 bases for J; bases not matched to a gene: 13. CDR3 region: CASSLSPGTATWAQYF. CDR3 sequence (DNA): TGTGCCAGCAGTTTATCGCCCGGGACAGCTACTTGGGCCCAGTACTTC.

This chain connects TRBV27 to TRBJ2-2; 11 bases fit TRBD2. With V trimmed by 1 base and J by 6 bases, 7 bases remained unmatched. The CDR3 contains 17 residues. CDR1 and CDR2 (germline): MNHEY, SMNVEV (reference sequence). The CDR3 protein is CASSLLGLAGGSGELFF. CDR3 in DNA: TGTGCCAGCAGTTTATTGGGTCTAGCGGGAGGTTCCGGGGAGCTGTTTTTT.

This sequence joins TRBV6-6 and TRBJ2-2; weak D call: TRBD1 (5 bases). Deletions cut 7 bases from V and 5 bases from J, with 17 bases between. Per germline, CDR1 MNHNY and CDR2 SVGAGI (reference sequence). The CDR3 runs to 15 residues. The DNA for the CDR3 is TGTGCCAGCACCTACAACCAGGGTGGAACCGGGGAGCTGTTTTTT. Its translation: CASTYNQGGTGELFF.

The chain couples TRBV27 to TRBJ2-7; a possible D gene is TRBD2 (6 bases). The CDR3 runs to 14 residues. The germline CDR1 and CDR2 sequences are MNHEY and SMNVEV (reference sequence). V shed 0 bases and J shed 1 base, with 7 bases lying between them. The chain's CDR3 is CASSLSAGSYEQYF. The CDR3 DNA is TGTGCCAGCAGTTTATCTGCGGGATCCTACGAGCAGTACTTC.

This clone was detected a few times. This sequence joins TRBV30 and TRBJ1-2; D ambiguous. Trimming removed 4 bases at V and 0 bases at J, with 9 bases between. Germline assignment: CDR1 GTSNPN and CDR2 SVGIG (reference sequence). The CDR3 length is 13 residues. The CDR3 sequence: CAWTRQSNYGYTF. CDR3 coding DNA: TGTGCCTGGACGAGGCAGTCTAACTATGGCTACACCTTC.

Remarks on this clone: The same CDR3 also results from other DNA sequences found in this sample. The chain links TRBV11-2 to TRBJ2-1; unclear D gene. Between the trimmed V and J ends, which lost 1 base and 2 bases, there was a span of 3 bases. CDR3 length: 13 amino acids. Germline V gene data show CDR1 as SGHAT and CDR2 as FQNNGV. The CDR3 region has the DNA TGTGCCAGCAGCTTAGGAGCCTACAATGAGCAGTTCTTC. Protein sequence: CASSLGAYNEQFF.

The DNA for the CDR3 is TGTGCCAGCAGTTGGACAGGGTCGAACACTGAAGCTTTCTTT. Translating gives CASSWTGSNTEAFF. J is TRBJ1-1 and V is TRBV27; 8 nucleotides align to TRBD1. Germline lookup yields CDR1 MNHEY and CDR2 SMNVEV (reference sequence). The CDR3 covers 14 residues. V lost 4 bases and J lost 1; bases outside the gene matches: 2.

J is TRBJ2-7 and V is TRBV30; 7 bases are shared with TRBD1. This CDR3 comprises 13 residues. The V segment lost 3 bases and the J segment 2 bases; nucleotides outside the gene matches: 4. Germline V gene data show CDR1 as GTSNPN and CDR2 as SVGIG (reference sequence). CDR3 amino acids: CAWRVTGAYEQYF. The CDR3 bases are TGTGCCTGGAGGGTCACAGGGGCCTACGAGCAGTACTTC.

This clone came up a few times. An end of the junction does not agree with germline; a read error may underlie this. The CDR3 reads CASSHPGLQIGRHF. For the CDR3, the DNA is TGTGCCAGCAGTCACCCGGGACTACAAATTGGAAGACACTTC. The chain is built from TRBV28 and TRBJ2-7, with TRBD2 matching 7 bases. The CDR3 is 14 amino acids. The germline CDR1 and CDR2 sequences are MDHEN and SYDVKM. Full variable domain (missing parts from reference TRBV28 and TRBJ2-7): DVKVTQSSRYLVKRTGEKVFLECVQDMDHENMFWYRQDPGLGLRLIYFSYDVKMKEKGDIPEGYSVSREKKERFSLILESASTNQTSMYLCASSHPGLQIGRHFGPGTRLTVT.

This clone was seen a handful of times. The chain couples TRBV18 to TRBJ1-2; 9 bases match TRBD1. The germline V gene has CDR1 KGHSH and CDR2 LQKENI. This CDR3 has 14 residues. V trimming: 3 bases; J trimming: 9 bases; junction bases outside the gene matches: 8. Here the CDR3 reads CASSPDGTGKRYTF. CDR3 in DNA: TGTGCCAGCTCACCTGACGGGACAGGGAAACGCTACACCTTC. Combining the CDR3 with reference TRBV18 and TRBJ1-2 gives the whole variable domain NAGVMQNPRHLVRRRGQEARLRCSPMKGHSHVYWYRQLPEEGLKFMVYLQKENIIDESGMPKERFSAEFPKEGPSILRIQQVVRGDSAAYFCASSPDGTGKRYTFGSGTRLTVV.

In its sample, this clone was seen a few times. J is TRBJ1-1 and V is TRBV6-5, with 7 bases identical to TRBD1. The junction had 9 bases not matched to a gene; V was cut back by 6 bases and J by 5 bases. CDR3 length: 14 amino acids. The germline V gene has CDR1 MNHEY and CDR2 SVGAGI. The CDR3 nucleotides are TGTGCCAGCAGCTTAGGACAGGCATGGACTGAAGCTTTCTTT. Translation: CASSLGQAWTEAFF.

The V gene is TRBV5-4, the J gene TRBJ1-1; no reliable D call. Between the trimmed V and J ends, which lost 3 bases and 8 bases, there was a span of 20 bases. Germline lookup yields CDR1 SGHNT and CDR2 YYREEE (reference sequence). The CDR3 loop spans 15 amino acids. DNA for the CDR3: TGTGCCAGCAGCTCGCGGGCCGCCTTCATCGTAGAAGCTTTCTTT. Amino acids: CASSSRAAFIVEAFF.

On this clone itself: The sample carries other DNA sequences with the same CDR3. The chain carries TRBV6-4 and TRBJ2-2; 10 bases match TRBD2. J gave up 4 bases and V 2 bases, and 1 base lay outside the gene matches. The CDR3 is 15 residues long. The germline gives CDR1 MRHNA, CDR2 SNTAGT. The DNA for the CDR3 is TGTGCCAGCAGTGACCTAGCGGGAGCCACCGGGGAGCTGTTTTTT. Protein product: CASSDLAGATGELFF.

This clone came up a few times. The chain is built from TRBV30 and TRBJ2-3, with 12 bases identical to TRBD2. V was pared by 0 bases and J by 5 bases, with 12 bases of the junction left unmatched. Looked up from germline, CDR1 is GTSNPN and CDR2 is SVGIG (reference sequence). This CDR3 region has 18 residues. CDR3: CAWSVKWASGGAKDTQYF. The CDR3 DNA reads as TGTGCCTGGAGTGTAAAGTGGGCTAGCGGGGGGGCCAAAGATACGCAGTATTTT.

CDR3 loop: CASATQTGFPEQYF. CDR3 bases: TGCGCCAGCGCCACCCAGACAGGATTCCCCGAGCAGTACTTC. V gene TRBV4-3 combines with J gene TRBJ2-7; a possible D gene is TRBD1 (6 bases). V was trimmed by 8 bases and J by 6 bases, leaving 20 bases between them. CDR1 is LGHNA and CDR2 is YSLEER in the germline V gene. The CDR3 totals 14 residues.

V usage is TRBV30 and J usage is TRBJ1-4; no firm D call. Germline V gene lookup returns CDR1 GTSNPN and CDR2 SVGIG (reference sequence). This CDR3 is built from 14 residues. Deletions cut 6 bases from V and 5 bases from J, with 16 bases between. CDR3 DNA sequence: TGTGCCTGTTGGGAGTACGGCGGGAATGAAAAACTGTTTTTT. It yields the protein CACWEYGGNEKLFF.

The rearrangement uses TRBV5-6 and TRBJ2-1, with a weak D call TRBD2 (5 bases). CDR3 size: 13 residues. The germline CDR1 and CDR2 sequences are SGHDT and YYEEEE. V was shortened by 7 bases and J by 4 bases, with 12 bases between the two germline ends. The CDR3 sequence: CASARWEYNEQFF. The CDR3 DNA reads TGTGCCAGCGCTCGGTGGGAGTACAATGAGCAGTTCTTC.

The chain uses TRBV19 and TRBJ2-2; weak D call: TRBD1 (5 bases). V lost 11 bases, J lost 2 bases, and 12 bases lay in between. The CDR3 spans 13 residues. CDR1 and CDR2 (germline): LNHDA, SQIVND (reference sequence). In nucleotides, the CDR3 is TGTGCCGCAGGGCAGTACAACACCGGGGAGCTGTTTTTT. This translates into CAAGQYNTGELFF.

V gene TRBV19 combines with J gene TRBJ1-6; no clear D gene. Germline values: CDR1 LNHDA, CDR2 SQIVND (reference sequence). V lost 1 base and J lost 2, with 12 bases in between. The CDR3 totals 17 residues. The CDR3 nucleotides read TGTGCCAGTAGTATAGTCGGCAGAGGAACCTATAATTCACCCCTCCACTTT. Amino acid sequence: CASSIVGRGTYNSPLHF.